The 21 T cell receptor beta chains presented below share a single source sample, sequenced in a study of T cells in tuberculosis. Thawed, overnight-rested PBMC were stained with GMM-loaded CD1B tetramer, viability dye and anti-CD3, then sorted. C32 glucose monomycolate from Rhodococcus equi was loaded onto the CD1B tetramers. Profiling relied on immunoSEQ multiplex PCR, and the TCRdb table lists in-frame clones only, not all of them. The table records 80,000 to 100,000 clones, roughly 93% of them present only once. The sequencing sample was made of CD1b-GMM tetramer-negative cells sorted from PBMCs. Source of these receptors: an adult woman with latent tuberculosis.

V and J are TRBV9 and TRBJ2-1; TRBD2 matches at 16 bases. Unmatched junction bases numbered 9, after V lost 4 bases and J lost 8 bases. The CDR3 totals 17 residues. Germline CDR1 and CDR2: SGDLS and YYNGEE. In DNA form, the CDR3 reads TGTGCCAGCAGCCCAACCGGGACTAGCGGGGGGGCCGATGAGCAGTTCTTC. It yields the protein CASSPTGTSGGADEQFF.

V is TRBV2 and J is TRBJ2-1, with TRBD2 matching 10 bases. V was pared by 9 bases and J by 5 bases, with 7 bases of the junction left unmatched. The germline V gene encodes CDR1 SNHLY and CDR2 FYNNEI. CDR3 length: 14 residues. The CDR3 is CARGGLAVNNEQFF. The DNA of the CDR3 is TGTGCCAGGGGAGGACTAGCGGTGAACAATGAGCAGTTCTTC.

The chain recombines TRBV10-3 with TRBJ2-3; D remains unclear. V dropped 3 bases and J dropped 4 bases, with 5 bases sitting between them. The CDR3 length is 12 residues. Germline lookup yields CDR1 ENHRY and CDR2 SYGVKD. CDR3 region: CAISDPSDTQYF. The DNA for the CDR3 is TGTGCCATCAGTGATCCCTCAGATACGCAGTATTTT.

This clone is a singleton in its sample. The chain uses TRBV15 and TRBJ1-4; D is uncertain. This CDR3 is 13 amino acids long. Trimming stripped 0 bases from V and 5 bases from J, with 4 bases between. Germline lookup yields CDR1 LNHNV and CDR2 YYDKDF (reference sequence). The CDR3 nucleotides read TGTGCCACCAGCAGAGATCAGAATGAAAAACTGTTTTTT. Amino acid sequence: CATSRDQNEKLFF.

The chain recombines TRBV7-8 with TRBJ2-5; TRBD2 aligns across 11 bases. The CDR3 sequence is 18 residues long. Germline V gives CDR1 SGHVS, CDR2 FQNEAQ. V lost 5 bases, J lost 2 bases, and 13 bases stayed unmatched. In nucleotides, the CDR3 is TGTGCCAGCAGCCCTGGCCCTAGCGGGGGGACCGTGCAAGAGACCCAGTACTTC. Its translation: CASSPGPSGGTVQETQYF.

The gene calls are TRBV9 and TRBJ2-5; no definite D call. V was shortened by 2 bases and J by 1 base, with 18 bases between the two germline ends. Per germline, CDR1 SGDLS and CDR2 YYNGEE. The length of the CDR3 is 17 residues. DNA of the CDR3: TGTGCCAGCAGCGTCTTTGACACTCCAGTCACCCAAGAGACCCAGTACTTC. Protein product: CASSVFDTPVTQETQYF.

This clone was detected only a few times. This chain joins TRBV7-9 and TRBJ1-3; possible D gene TRBD1, 6 bases. V dropped 5 bases and J dropped 2 bases, with 10 bases sitting between them. The CDR3 contains 14 residues. Germline V gene lookup returns CDR1 SEHNR and CDR2 FQNEAQ (reference sequence). CDR3 residues: CASSTRQAGNTIYF. The CDR3 DNA reads as TGTGCCAGCAGCACCCGACAGGCTGGAAACACCATATATTTT.

J is TRBJ2-2 and V is TRBV5-4; 13 nucleotides line up with TRBD2. Losses at the gene ends were 4 bases for V and 4 bases for J; bases not matched to a gene: 4. The CDR3 consists of 16 residues. Germline loops: CDR1 SGHNT, CDR2 YYREEE (reference sequence). Written as DNA, the CDR3 is TGTGCCAGCAGCCCCGGACTAGCGGGGGTCACCGGGGAGCTGTTTTTT. Its translation: CASSPGLAGVTGELFF.

V is TRBV7-2 and J is TRBJ1-5; a possible D gene is TRBD1 (5 bases). The germline V gene has CDR1 SGHTA and CDR2 FQGNSA. V was cut by 3 bases and J by 3 bases, with 9 bases left in between. The CDR3 contains 14 residues. The CDR3 DNA reads as TGTGCCAGCAGCTTCCCAGGGTCCAATCAGCCCCAGCATTTT. It yields the protein CASSFPGSNQPQHF.

This clone was detected once. The V and J genes are TRBV2 and TRBJ1-2; D is uncertain. The CDR3 length is 16 residues. Germline-derived CDR1 and CDR2 are SNHLY and FYNNEI. Deletions cut 2 bases from V and 4 bases from J, with 17 bases between. CDR3 sequence: CASSETSTPKVYGYTF. In nucleotides, the CDR3 is TGTGCCAGCAGTGAAACCTCGACACCGAAGGTCTATGGCTACACCTTC.

V usage is TRBV5-1 and J usage is TRBJ2-2, with 8 bases that match TRBD1. Losses at the gene ends were 3 bases for V and 7 bases for J; bases not matched to a gene: 5. The CDR3 totals 14 residues. CDR1 and CDR2 (germline): SGHRS, YFSETQ. CDR3 in amino acids: CASSYGQGGGELFF. DNA for the CDR3: TGCGCCAGCAGCTACGGACAGGGAGGCGGGGAGCTGTTTTTT.

In the case of this clone: Its ends do not fully match the called genes, so a read error is possible. The V and J genes are TRBV7-7 and TRBJ1-2, with 10 bases that match TRBD1. The germline V gene encodes CDR1 SSHAT and CDR2 FNYEAQ (reference sequence). This CDR3 has 22 residues. The CDR3 nucleotides are TGTGCTAGCAGCTTAATCCCCACCGGACAGGGGGACGGGCCACCTGGTGACTATGGCTACACCTTC. Translated, it gives CASSLIPTGQGDGPPGDYGYTF.

This sequence joins TRBV6-1 and TRBJ1-2; D unresolved. Trimming stripped 2 bases from V and 0 bases from J, with 7 bases between. The CDR3 runs 14 residues. Germline V lookup: CDR1 MNHNS, CDR2 SASEGT. The CDR3: CASSERGPNYGYTF. Written as DNA, the CDR3 is TGTGCCAGCAGTGAACGAGGGCCTAACTATGGCTACACCTTC.

The chain combines TRBV19 with TRBJ1-1; D is unresolved. This CDR3 contains 13 residues. Deletions cut 6 bases from V and 3 bases from J, with 11 bases between. The germline V gene has CDR1 LNHDA and CDR2 SQIVND (reference sequence). The CDR3 DNA is TGTGCCAGTAGCCCTGTGAGTGACACTGAAGCTTTCTTT. It codes for CASSPVSDTEAFF.

CDR3 bases: TGCGCCAGCAGCCAAGAGATAATGCCGGGACAGGCAAACACTGAAGCTTTCTTT. Translated: CASSQEIMPGQANTEAFF. The V gene is TRBV4-1, the J gene TRBJ1-1, with TRBD1 identical over 8 bases. Germline V gene lookup returns CDR1 MGHRA and CDR2 YSYEKL. J lost 2 bases, V lost 0 bases, and 11 bases had no gene match. The CDR3 runs to 18 residues.

The V and J genes are TRBV7-8 and TRBJ1-5; D is perhaps TRBD1 (5 bases). The V gene lost 0 bases and the J gene lost 5 bases, with 8 bases spanning the gap. Germline values: CDR1 SGHVS, CDR2 FQNEAQ. The CDR3 extends over 14 amino acids. The CDR3 loop is CASSLATADQPQHF. The CDR3 nucleotides are TGTGCCAGCAGCTTAGCGACAGCTGATCAGCCCCAGCATTTT.

This chain connects TRBV7-9 to TRBJ1-6, with D possibly TRBD1 on 5 matching bases. This CDR3 region has 14 residues. V was pared by 4 bases and J by 5 bases, with 9 bases between. Per the germline V gene, CDR1 is SEHNR and CDR2 is FQNEAQ (reference sequence). CDR3: CASSSGYDNSPLHF. Here the CDR3 DNA reads TGTGCCAGCAGCTCAGGGTACGATAATTCACCCCTCCACTTT.

J is TRBJ2-7 and V is TRBV5-6; perhaps TRBD1 as D (5 bases). Looked up from germline, CDR1 is SGHDT and CDR2 is YYEEEE. The CDR3 totals 15 residues. With 2 bases removed from V and 3 bases from J, the gap between germline ends came to 15 bases. CDR3 amino acids: CASSFSGSPIYEQYF. The CDR3 nucleotides are TGTGCCAGCAGCTTCTCAGGGTCCCCGATCTACGAGCAGTACTTC.

V and J are TRBV2 and TRBJ2-1; 10 nucleotides match TRBD2. Germline CDR1 and CDR2: SNHLY and FYNNEI. The V and J ends lost 6 bases and 4 bases, in that order; junction bases with no gene match: 3. CDR3 length: 14 residues. DNA for the CDR3: TGTGCCAGCAGGACTAGCGGGTCATACAATGAGCAGTTCTTC. This encodes CASRTSGSYNEQFF.

The CDR3 here is CASSSGTSGRHGTGELFF. The CDR3 coding sequence is TGCGCCAGCAGCTCCGGGACTAGCGGCCGACATGGTACCGGGGAGCTGTTTTTT. The chain uses TRBV5-1 and TRBJ2-2; the match to TRBD2 covers 11 bases. The CDR3 is made up of 18 amino acids. Trimming took 3 bases from V and 5 from J; bases not matched to a gene: 12. CDR1 is SGHRS and CDR2 is YFSETQ in the germline V gene. Together with reference TRBV5-1 and TRBJ2-2, the CDR3 gives the full variable domain: KAGVTQTPRYLIKTRGQQVTLSCSPISGHRSVSWYQQTPGQGLQFLFEYFSETQRNKGNFPGRFSGRQFSNSRSEMNVSTLELGDSALYLCASSSGTSGRHGTGELFFGEGSRLTVL.

This rearrangement joins TRBV5-4 to TRBJ2-1; no clear D gene. The CDR3 consists of 13 residues. The V and J ends lost 4 bases and 0 bases respectively, with 5 bases between them. The V gene's germline CDR1 is SGHNT and CDR2 YYREEE (reference sequence). The CDR3 loop is CASSQNSYNEQFF. In DNA, the CDR3 is TGTGCCAGCAGCCAGAACTCCTACAATGAGCAGTTCTTC.